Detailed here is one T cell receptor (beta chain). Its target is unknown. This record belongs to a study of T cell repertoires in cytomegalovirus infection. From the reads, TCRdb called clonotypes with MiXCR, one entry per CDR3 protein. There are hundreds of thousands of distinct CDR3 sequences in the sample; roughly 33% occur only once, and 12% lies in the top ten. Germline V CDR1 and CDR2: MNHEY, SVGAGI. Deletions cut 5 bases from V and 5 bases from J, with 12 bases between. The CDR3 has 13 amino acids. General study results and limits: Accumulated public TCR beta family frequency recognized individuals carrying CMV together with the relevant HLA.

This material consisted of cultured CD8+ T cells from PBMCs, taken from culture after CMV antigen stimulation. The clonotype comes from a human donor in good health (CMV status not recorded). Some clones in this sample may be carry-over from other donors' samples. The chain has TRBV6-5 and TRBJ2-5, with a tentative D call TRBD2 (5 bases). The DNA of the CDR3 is TGTGCCAGCAGTCCCACTAGGATGGAGACCCAGTACTTC. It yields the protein CASSPTRMETQYF.